These T cell receptor beta chains were read from a single sample in a study of T cell repertoires in cytomegalovirus infection. No antigens are known for them. One entry per CDR3 protein, called by TCRdb with MiXCR from the reads. The sample consists of about 700,000 distinct CDR3 sequences, around a third of them appearing once. Specimen: cultured PBMCs, collected from culture after CMV antigen stimulation. These receptors all come from a human donor in good health (CMV status not recorded). Some clones in this sample may be carry-over from other donors' samples. Both conserved end residues are part of each CDR3. The D gene is left open where the match is weak. Clone size is not always given. Where it is, it says once, few, many or a class for expanded clones.

j_gene	abundance	v_gene	d_gene	CDR3nt	CDR3aa
TRBJ1-1	many	TRBV7-8	-	TGTGCCAGCGCGGCTACGAACACTGAAGCTTTCTTT	CASAATNTEAFF
TRBJ2-7	few	TRBV12-3/TRBV12-4	TRBD1	TGTGCCAGCAGTCCCCGGGACAGGAACACCTACGAGCAGTACTTC	CASSPRDRNTYEQYF
TRBJ2-5	-	TRBV3-1	-	TGTGCCAGCAGCCTTCGCCGGTTGGAGGTTTGGGAGACCCAGTACTTC	CASSLRRLEVWETQYF
TRBJ1-6	-	TRBV12-3/TRBV12-4	-	TGTGCCAGCACCTCAAAGGGCAACGGCAATTCACTCCTCCACTTT	CASTSKGNGNSLLHF
TRBJ2-1	few	TRBV4-1	-	TGCGCCAGCAGTATCTTCAATGAGCAGTTCTTC	CASSIFNEQFF
TRBJ2-3	-	TRBV4-1	-	TGCGCCAGCAGCCCGCTCGGTCGCGAAGCGCAGTATTTT	CASSPLGREAQYF
TRBJ2-7	-	TRBV4-2	-	TGTGCCAGCAGCCAAGCAAGAGGGCCTCCCTACGAGCAGTACTTC	CASSQARGPPYEQYF
TRBJ2-7	-	TRBV9	-	TGTGCCAGCAAGACCCGCGAGCAGTACTTC	CASKTREQYF
TRBJ2-5	many	TRBV7-2	TRBD2	TGTGCCAGCAGCTTAGGGCTAGCGGGAGGAAAAGAGACCCAGTACTTC	CASSLGLAGGKETQYF
TRBJ2-5	many	TRBV6-1	-	TGTGCCAGCAGCCTTTTGGCTGCCCGGGAGACCCAGTACTTC	CASSLLAARETQYF
TRBJ2-3	-	TRBV4-2	TRBD1	TGTGCCAGCAGCCAGGACAGGGGTTGGACAGATACGCAGTATTTT	CASSQDRGWTDTQYF
TRBJ2-1	-	TRBV7-2	TRBD2	TGTGCCAGCAGCTTACGCGGGGGGGTGATCAATGAGCAGTTCTTC	CASSLRGGVINEQFF
TRBJ2-1	-	TRBV2	TRBD1	TGTGCCAGCAGTGAGAGGGGGCTCAGTGAGCAGTTCTTC	CASSERGLSEQFF
TRBJ1-2	-	TRBV20-1	-	TGCAGTGCGAAGATAGGCCGAGAGAACTATGGCTACACCTTC	CSAKIGRENYGYTF
TRBJ2-4	-	TRBV19	-	TGTGCCAGCAACCAACAGGGCAGCCTGCTGGACATTCAGTACTTC	CASNQQGSLLDIQYF
TRBJ2-5	-	TRBV6-5	TRBD1	TGTGCCAGCAGTTACCCGACAGGGGAGGTGGAGTACTTC	CASSYPTGEVEYF
TRBJ1-5	few	TRBV7-2	-	TGTGCCAGCAGCTTAGAGACGGGGAAGCCCCAGCATTTT	CASSLETGKPQHF
TRBJ1-5	-	TRBV7-2	TRBD1	TGTGCCAGCAGCTTGGGACAGGTGGTGCCCCAGCATTTT	CASSLGQVVPQHF
TRBJ1-1	few	TRBV10-3	TRBD1	TGTGCCATCAGTGCTTTCCAGGGGGCCGAAGAAGCTTTCTTT	CAISAFQGAEEAFF
TRBJ2-5	-	TRBV7-9	-	TGTGCCAGCAGCCACGAAACAGGGTCCCGGGAGACCCAGTACTTC	CASSHETGSRETQYF
TRBJ2-7	-	TRBV27	-	TGTGCCAGCAGTCCGAGGGGGAGCAGCTCCTACGAGCAGTACTTC	CASSPRGSSSYEQYF
TRBJ2-7	-	TRBV7-4	TRBD1	TGTGCCAGCAGCTTAGGGGACAGCAAGCAGTACTTC	CASSLGDSKQYF
TRBJ2-3	few	TRBV19	-	TGTGCCAGTAGGGACCGGGGGCACAGCACAGATACGCAGTATTTT	CASRDRGHSTDTQYF
TRBJ2-7	-	TRBV6-5	-	TGTGCCAGCAGCCCCGCCCTCCGGGCAAACGAGCAGTACTTC	CASSPALRANEQYF
TRBJ1-2	-	TRBV28	TRBD1	TGTGCCAGCAGCCAATGGCCCCGGACAGGGGCGGGAGGCTACACCTTC	CASSQWPRTGAGGYTF
TRBJ1-1	-	TRBV20-1	-	TGCAGTACCGGAGGGTGGGGCACTGAAGCTTTCTTT	CSTGGWGTEAFF
TRBJ1-2	-	TRBV20-1	-	TGCAGTGCTAGAGAGAGTCAGGCCGCCTATGGCTACACCTTC	CSARESQAAYGYTF
TRBJ2-1	-	TRBV29-1	-	TGCAGCGTTGAGGGGAGCGAAACTAGCTCCTACAATGAGCAGTTCTTC	CSVEGSETSSYNEQFF
TRBJ2-2	-	TRBV19	TRBD1	TGTGCCAGTAGGGACAGGGCCATGGCCGGGGAGCTGTTTTTT	CASRDRAMAGELFF
TRBJ2-7	-	TRBV6-5	-	TGTGCCAGCAGAAAGACCGGGCATGAGTCCTACGAGCAGTACTTC	CASRKTGHESYEQYF
TRBJ2-2	few	TRBV6-2/TRBV6-3	-	TGTGCCAGTGGGAGATCAAACACCGGGGAGCTGTTTTTT	CASGRSNTGELFF
TRBJ2-3	few	TRBV6-1	TRBD2	TGTGCCAGCAGAAGACTAGCGGGAGGTGTAGCGGGTGCAGATACGCAGTATTTT	CASRRLAGGVAGADTQYF
TRBJ1-5	-	TRBV7-2	TRBD1	TGTGCCAGCAGCTTCGGACAGGGGTTGGATCAGCCCCAGCATTTT	CASSFGQGLDQPQHF
TRBJ1-4	-	TRBV19	-	TGTGCCAGTACCGATTCGGTCTCTCAACTGTTTTTT	CASTDSVSQLFF
TRBJ2-1	few	TRBV4-1	TRBD1	TGCGCCAGCAGCCAAGAAACAGGGGACAATGAGCAGTTCTTC	CASSQETGDNEQFF
TRBJ2-7	-	TRBV19	-	TGTGCCAGTAGTCCTCCCGAGCGGACCTACGAGCAGTACTTC	CASSPPERTYEQYF
TRBJ1-2	-	TRBV7-8	-	TGTGCCAGCAGCCACCCCGGGGGGGGCGGTATAGATGGCTACACCTTC	CASSHPGGGGIDGYTF
TRBJ2-7	-	TRBV6-2/TRBV6-3	TRBD1	TGTGCCAGCAGAGCCGGGACAGGCGGCTCCGAGCAGTACTTC	CASRAGTGGSEQYF
TRBJ1-2	-	TRBV30	-	TGTGCCTGGACTCCTGATCGTTACTATGGCTACACCTTC	CAWTPDRYYGYTF
TRBJ2-3	-	TRBV10-3	-	TGTGCCATCAGCAAAAGCCGGGACCTACTGACAGATACGCAGTATTTT	CAISKSRDLLTDTQYF
TRBJ2-7	-	TRBV12-3/TRBV12-4	TRBD2	TGTGCCAGCAAACCGGCGGGAGGGACCTACGAGCAGTACTTC	CASKPAGGTYEQYF
TRBJ2-1	once	TRBV7-8	-	TGTGCCAGCAGCCCTCTGCGACTAGACAATGAGCAGTTCTTC	CASSPLRLDNEQFF
TRBJ1-2	few	TRBV29-1	-	TGCAGCGTTGAACTGGATGGCTACACCTTC	CSVELDGYTF
TRBJ2-7	-	TRBV6-5	-	TGTGCCAGCAGTCGCGGGACAGACTCCTACGAGCAGTACTTC	CASSRGTDSYEQYF
TRBJ2-1	-	TRBV11-3	-	TGTGCCAGCAGCCCCCTTAGGCGACTGGATGAGCAGTTCTTC	CASSPLRRLDEQFF
TRBJ2-1	-	TRBV20-1	TRBD2	TGCAGTTCGGGTTTGGCGGGAGTAGGGAATGAGCAGTTCTTC	CSSGLAGVGNEQFF